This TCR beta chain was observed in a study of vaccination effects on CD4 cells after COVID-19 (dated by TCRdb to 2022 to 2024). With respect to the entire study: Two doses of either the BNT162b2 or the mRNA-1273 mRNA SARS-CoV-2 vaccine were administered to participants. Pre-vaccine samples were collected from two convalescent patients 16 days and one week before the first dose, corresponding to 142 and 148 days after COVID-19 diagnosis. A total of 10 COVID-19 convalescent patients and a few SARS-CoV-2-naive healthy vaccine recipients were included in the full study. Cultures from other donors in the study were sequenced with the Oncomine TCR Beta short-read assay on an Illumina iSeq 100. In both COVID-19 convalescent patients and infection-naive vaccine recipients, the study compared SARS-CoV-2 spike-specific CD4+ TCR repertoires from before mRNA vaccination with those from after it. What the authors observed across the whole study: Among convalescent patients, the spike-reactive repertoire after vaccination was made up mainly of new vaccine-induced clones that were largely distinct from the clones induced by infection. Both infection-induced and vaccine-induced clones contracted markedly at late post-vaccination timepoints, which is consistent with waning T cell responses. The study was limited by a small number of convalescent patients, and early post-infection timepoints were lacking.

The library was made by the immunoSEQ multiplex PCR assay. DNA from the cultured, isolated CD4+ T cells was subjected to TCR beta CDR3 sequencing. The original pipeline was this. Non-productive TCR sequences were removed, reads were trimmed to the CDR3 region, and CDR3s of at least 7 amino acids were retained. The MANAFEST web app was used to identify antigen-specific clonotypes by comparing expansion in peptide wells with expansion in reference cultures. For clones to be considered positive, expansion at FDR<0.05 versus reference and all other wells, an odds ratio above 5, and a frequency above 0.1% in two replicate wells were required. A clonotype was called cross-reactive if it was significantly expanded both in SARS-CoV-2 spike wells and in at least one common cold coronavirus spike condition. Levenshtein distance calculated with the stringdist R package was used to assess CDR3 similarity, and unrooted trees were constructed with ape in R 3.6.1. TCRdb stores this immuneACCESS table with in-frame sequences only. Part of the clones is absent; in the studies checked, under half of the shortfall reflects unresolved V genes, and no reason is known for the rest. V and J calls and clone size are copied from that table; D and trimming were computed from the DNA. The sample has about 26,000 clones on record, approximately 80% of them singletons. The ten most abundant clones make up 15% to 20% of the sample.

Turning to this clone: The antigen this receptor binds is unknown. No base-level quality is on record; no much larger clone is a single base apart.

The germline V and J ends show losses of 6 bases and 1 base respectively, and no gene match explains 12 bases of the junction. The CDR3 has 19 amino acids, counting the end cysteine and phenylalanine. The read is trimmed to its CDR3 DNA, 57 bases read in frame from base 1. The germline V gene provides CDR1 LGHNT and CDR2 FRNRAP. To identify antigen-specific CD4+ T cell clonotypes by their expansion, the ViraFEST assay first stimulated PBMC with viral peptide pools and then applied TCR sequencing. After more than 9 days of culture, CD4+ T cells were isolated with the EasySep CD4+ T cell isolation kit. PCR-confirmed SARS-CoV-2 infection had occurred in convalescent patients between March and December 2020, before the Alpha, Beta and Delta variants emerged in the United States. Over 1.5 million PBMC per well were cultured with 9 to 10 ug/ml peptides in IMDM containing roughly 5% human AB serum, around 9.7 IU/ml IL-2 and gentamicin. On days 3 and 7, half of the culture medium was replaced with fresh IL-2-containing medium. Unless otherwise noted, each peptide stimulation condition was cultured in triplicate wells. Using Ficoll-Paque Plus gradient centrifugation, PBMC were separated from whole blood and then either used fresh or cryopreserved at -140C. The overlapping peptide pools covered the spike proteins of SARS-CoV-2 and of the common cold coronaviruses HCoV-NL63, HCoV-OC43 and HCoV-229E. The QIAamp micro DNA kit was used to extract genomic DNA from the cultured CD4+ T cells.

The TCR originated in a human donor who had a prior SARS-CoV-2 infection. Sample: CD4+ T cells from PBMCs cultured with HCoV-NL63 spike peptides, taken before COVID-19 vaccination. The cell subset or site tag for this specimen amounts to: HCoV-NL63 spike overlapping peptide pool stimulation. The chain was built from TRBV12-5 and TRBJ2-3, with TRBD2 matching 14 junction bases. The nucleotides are TGTGCTAGTGGCATTGCGGGACTAGCGGGAGACCGGGGCACAGATACGCAGTATTTT. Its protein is CASGIAGLAGDRGTDTQYF.